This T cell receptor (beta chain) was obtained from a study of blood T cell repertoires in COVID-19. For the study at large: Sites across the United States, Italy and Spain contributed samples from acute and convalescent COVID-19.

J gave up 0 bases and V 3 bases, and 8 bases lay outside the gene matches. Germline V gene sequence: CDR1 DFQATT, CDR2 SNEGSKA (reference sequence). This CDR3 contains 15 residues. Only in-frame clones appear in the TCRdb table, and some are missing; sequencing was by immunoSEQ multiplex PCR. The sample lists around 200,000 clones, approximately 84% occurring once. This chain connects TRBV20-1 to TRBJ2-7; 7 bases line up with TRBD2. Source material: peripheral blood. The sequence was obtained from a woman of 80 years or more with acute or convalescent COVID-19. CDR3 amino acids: CSASGAGDRSYEQYF. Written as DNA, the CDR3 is TGCAGTGCTAGTGGGGCGGGAGACCGCTCCTACGAGCAGTACTTC.